The rows below give T cell receptor beta chains drawn from one sample of a study of blood T cell repertoires in COVID-19. Here immunoSEQ multiplex PCR was the method, and the copy in TCRdb shows in-frame clones only, minus some. Of about 480,000 clones listed, about 89% are singletons. The sample comprised peripheral blood. The origin of the receptors is a woman in her twenties or thirties with acute or convalescent COVID-19. Each CDR3 is given with its conserved first and last residue. Fields, in order: J gene, D gene, V gene, clone size, CDR3 protein, CDR3 DNA. The D gene is left open where the match is weak. Where a row states a size, it is once, few, many or the class of an expanded clone; other rows omit it.

TRBJ2-7 | TRBD1 | TRBV19 | - | CASKGDRAPYEQYF | TGTGCCAGTAAGGGGGACAGGGCCCCCTACGAGCAGTACTTC
TRBJ1-1 | - | TRBV11-1 | - | CASSPFNTEAFF | TGTGCCAGCAGCCCGTTCAACACTGAAGCTTTCTTT
TRBJ2-5 | TRBD2 | TRBV30 | - | CAWVAGGHGETQYF | TGTGCCTGGGTAGCGGGGGGGCATGGAGAGACCCAGTACTTC
TRBJ1-2 | TRBD1 | TRBV6-6 | - | CASEDRAPRKDYGYTF | TGTGCCAGCGAGGACAGGGCGCCGCGAAAGGACTATGGCTACACCTTC
TRBJ2-5 | TRBD2 | TRBV5-5 | - | CASTGGGYQETQYF | TGTGCCAGCACCGGGGGGGGGTACCAAGAGACCCAGTACTTC
TRBJ2-7 | TRBD2 | TRBV6-5 | - | CASRLTGTSGVEQYF | TGTGCCAGCAGACTCACCGGGACTAGCGGGGTCGAGCAGTACTTC
TRBJ1-1 | TRBD1 | TRBV12-5 | - | CASGLYLTGAPGKNTEAFF | TGTGCTAGTGGTTTATACCTGACAGGGGCCCCGGGAAAAAACACTGAAGCTTTCTTT
TRBJ1-4 | - | TRBV2 | - | CASSAPETNEKLFF | TGTGCCAGCAGTGCGCCAGAAACTAATGAAAAACTGTTTTTT
TRBJ1-4 | - | TRBV2 | - | CASSVFRGPGEKLFF | TGTGCCAGCAGTGTATTTAGGGGCCCAGGAGAAAAACTGTTTTTT
TRBJ2-7 | - | TRBV3-1/TRBV3-2 | - | CASSYSHYRVGEQYF | TGTGCCAGCAGCTATTCCCACTACAGGGTTGGCGAGCAGTACTTC
TRBJ1-2 | TRBD1 | TRBV14 | - | CASSHGTDRVSFGYTF | TGTGCCAGCAGCCACGGCACGGACAGGGTTTCATTTGGCTACACCTTC
TRBJ1-6 | TRBD1 | TRBV2 | - | CASSFTGDSPLHF | TGTGCCAGCAGTTTTACAGGGGATTCACCCCTCCACTTT
TRBJ2-7 | TRBD1 | TRBV29-1 | - | CSVRGQGAGEQYF | TGCAGCGTGCGGGGACAGGGGGCGGGGGAGCAGTACTTC
TRBJ2-3 | - | TRBV10-1 | - | CASSEPEGGQYF | TGCGCCAGCAGCGAACCGGAGGGAGGGCAGTATTTT
TRBJ2-7 | - | TRBV28 | - | CASSYTSGEQYF | TGTGCCAGCAGCTATACTAGTGGCGAGCAGTACTTC
TRBJ1-2 | - | TRBV29-1 | - | CSVERDEGGYTF | TGCAGCGTGGAAAGGGATGAGGGTGGCTACACCTTC
TRBJ2-3 | - | TRBV5-4 | - | CASSRRGTDTQYF | TGTGCCAGCAGTCGTAGAGGGACAGATACGCAGTATTTT
TRBJ2-1 | - | TRBV29-1 | - | CSVDRNSYNEQFF | TGCAGCGTTGACAGGAACTCCTACAATGAGCAGTTCTTC
TRBJ2-1 | TRBD2 | TRBV11-2 | - | CASSPSSGGVREQFF | TGTGCCAGCAGCCCGTCTAGCGGGGGAGTACGGGAGCAGTTCTTC
TRBJ2-2 | - | TRBV3-1/TRBV3-2 | once | CASSPAGPARELFF | TGTGCCAGCAGCCCCGCAGGGCCCGCTCGGGAGCTGTTTTTT
TRBJ1-2 | TRBD1 | TRBV3-1/TRBV3-2 | few | CASSQEDRVNGYTF | TGTGCCAGCAGCCAAGAGGACAGGGTGAACGGCTACACCTTC
TRBJ1-6 | TRBD1 | TRBV27 | - | CASRDRGRPPLHF | TGTGCCAGCAGAGACAGGGGGCGTCCACCCCTCCACTTT
TRBJ2-1 | - | TRBV7-3 | - | CASSLTELSDEQFF | TGTGCCAGCAGCTTAACGGAACTCAGCGATGAGCAGTTCTTC
TRBJ1-3 | TRBD1 | TRBV7-9 | few | CASSTGQVNTIYF | TGTGCCAGCAGCACGGGACAGGTCAACACCATATATTTT
TRBJ2-3 | TRBD2 | TRBV28 | - | CASSFGTSRTDTQYF | TGTGCCAGCAGTTTTGGGACTAGCAGAACAGATACGCAGTATTTT
TRBJ2-2 | - | TRBV27 | - | CASSDRSGELFF | TGTGCCAGCAGTGACAGATCCGGGGAGCTGTTTTTT
TRBJ2-5 | TRBD2 | TRBV2 | - | CASKRDGGRETQYF | TGTGCCAGCAAGCGCGACGGGGGGAGAGAGACCCAGTACTTC
TRBJ1-3 | - | TRBV19 | - | CASSSPGHPHF | TGTGCCAGTAGTAGTCCGGGACACCCTCATTTT
TRBJ2-5 | TRBD2 | TRBV5-8 | few | CASSDGGIETQYF | TGTGCCAGCAGCGACGGGGGGATAGAGACCCAGTACTTC
TRBJ1-2 | - | TRBV7-9 | - | CASSLALSGPNYGYTF | TGTGCCAGCAGCTTAGCCCTCTCGGGTCCTAACTATGGCTACACCTTC
TRBJ2-3 | TRBD2 | TRBV7-6 | - | CASSPRGLAGGFSTDTQYF | TGTGCCAGCAGCCCGAGGGGACTAGCGGGGGGGTTCTCAACAGATACGCAGTATTTT
TRBJ1-2 | - | TRBV6-5 | - | CASTKDSSNYGYTF | TGTGCCAGCACTAAGGACAGCTCTAACTATGGCTACACCTTC
TRBJ2-3 | TRBD1 | TRBV14 | - | CASSLRTGGMGDTQYF | TGTGCCAGCAGCCTCCGGACAGGGGGCATGGGAGATACGCAGTATTTT
TRBJ2-2 | - | TRBV2 | - | CASILFRVGVTGELFF | TGTGCCAGCATTCTATTCCGGGTAGGGGTCACCGGGGAGCTGTTTTTT
TRBJ1-1 | - | TRBV5-1 | - | CASSSGIMNTEAFF | TGCGCCAGCAGCTCCGGGATCATGAACACTGAAGCTTTCTTT
TRBJ2-1 | TRBD2 | TRBV10-1 | - | CASSEGLDLGEQFF | TGCGCCAGCAGTGAGGGACTAGATCTAGGTGAGCAGTTCTTC
TRBJ2-7 | - | TRBV20-1 | - | CSASLGGRISYEQYF | TGCAGTGCTAGTTTGGGGGGGCGCATATCCTACGAGCAGTACTTC
TRBJ2-1 | TRBD2 | TRBV7-3 | - | CASSLYPSGGNEQFF | TGTGCCAGCAGCTTATATCCTAGCGGGGGCAATGAGCAGTTCTTC
TRBJ2-5 | - | TRBV18 | - | CASSPLGVTLRVGETQYF | TGTGCCAGCTCACCATTGGGAGTTACCTTGCGGGTAGGCGAGACCCAGTACTTC
TRBJ1-2 | - | TRBV7-9 | - | CASSLIPGKTDLYGYTF | TGTGCCAGCAGCTTAATCCCCGGGAAGACGGACTTATATGGCTACACCTTC
TRBJ2-1 | TRBD2 | TRBV3-1/TRBV3-2 | - | CASSQGAGGPYNEQFF | TGTGCCAGCAGCCAAGGAGCGGGGGGGCCTTACAATGAGCAGTTCTTC
TRBJ2-7 | - | TRBV7-8 | - | CASSPGEGTSSFEQYF | TGTGCCAGCAGCCCCGGTGAAGGGACATCCTCATTCGAGCAGTACTTC
TRBJ2-7 | TRBD1 | TRBV3-1/TRBV3-2 | - | CASSQASHTGTVLF | TGTGCCAGCAGCCAAGCATCCCATACCGGGACAGTCCTTTTC
TRBJ1-4 | TRBD1 | TRBV28 | once | CASRPTGFVEKLFF | TGTGCCAGCAGACCGACAGGGTTTGTGGAAAAACTGTTTTTT
TRBJ1-3 | - | TRBV2 | few | CASSRASTGNSGNTIYF | TGTGCCAGCAGTAGGGCGAGTACAGGCAACTCTGGAAACACCATATATTTT
TRBJ1-1 | - | TRBV7-9 | - | CASSQTVNTEAFF | TGTGCCAGCAGTCAGACAGTGAACACTGAAGCTTTCTTT
TRBJ2-3 | - | TRBV11-2 | - | CASSPPVPGHLHTQYF | TGTGCCAGCAGCCCACCTGTCCCGGGACATCTACATACGCAGTATTTT
TRBJ2-5 | - | TRBV9 | - | CASSVGTAHQETQYF | TGTGCCAGCAGCGTAGGGACAGCCCACCAAGAGACCCAGTACTTC
TRBJ1-6 | - | TRBV6-5 | - | CASSYFGGHNSPLHF | TGTGCCAGCAGTTACTTCGGGGGTCATAATTCACCCCTCCACTTT
TRBJ1-5 | TRBD1 | TRBV7-2 | once | CASNPGTGNQPQHF | TGTGCCAGCAACCCTGGGACAGGCAATCAGCCCCAGCATTTT
TRBJ1-2 | TRBD1 | TRBV6-5 | - | CAIRGGEGYTF | TGTGCCATCCGAGGGGGCGAAGGCTACACCTTC